A single sample is the source of the 21 T cell receptor beta chains below, sequenced in a study of shared clonotypes between healthy human individuals. Produced via immunoSEQ multiplex PCR; TCRdb's table is partial and in-frame only. The repertoire holds roughly 2 million clones, with about 94% as singletons. Naive CD8 populations comprised CD45RO-negative cells positively selected for CCR7, excluding terminally differentiated effector memory CD45RA+ cells. The sequencing sample was made of naive CD8+ T cells sorted from blood. The receptors were sampled from a man younger than 35 in good health.

CDR3 in DNA: TGTGCCAGCAGCGTCTGGGATGAGGAAGATACGCAGTATTTT. Its protein product is CASSVWDEEDTQYF. The gene calls are TRBV9 and TRBJ2-3, with D unclear. Germline CDR1 SGDLS, CDR2 YYNGEE. V lost 2 bases and J 5 bases, leaving 12 bases between the germline ends. There are 14 residues in the CDR3.

Remarks on this clone: Other DNA sequences in the same sample also yield this CDR3. J is TRBJ1-1 and V is TRBV6-1; no clear D. Between the trimmed V and J ends, which lost 3 bases and 3 bases, there was a span of 8 bases. Germline-derived CDR1 and CDR2 are MNHNS and SASEGT. The CDR3 length is 13 residues. CDR3 protein: CASSEWGDTEAFF. DNA for the CDR3: TGTGCCAGCAGTGAGTGGGGAGACACTGAAGCTTTCTTT.

The CDR3 DNA follows: TGTGCCAGCAGCAAATGGACTAGCGGGGGGCCACGTGAGGAGACCCAGTACTTC. Its translation: CASSKWTSGGPREETQYF. The chain carries TRBV7-9 and TRBJ2-5, with 14 bases identical to TRBD2. The V and J ends lost 5 bases and 5 bases, in that order; junction bases with no gene match: 13. The germline V gene encodes CDR1 SEHNR and CDR2 FQNEAQ (reference sequence). There are 18 residues in the CDR3.

The chain couples TRBV2 to TRBJ2-7; tentatively, D is TRBD1 or TRBD2 (5 bases each). The CDR3 sequence is 13 residues long. V shed 11 bases and J shed 7 bases, with 21 bases lying between them. Germline CDR1 and CDR2: SNHLY and FYNNEI. The CDR3: CAGGQAQGHEQYF. As DNA, the CDR3 is TGTGCCGGCGGGCAGGCGCAGGGTCATGAGCAGTACTTC.

About this clone itself: Other nucleotide sequences from this sample produce the same CDR3. The chain recombines TRBV6-5 with TRBJ2-2; unclear D gene. Trimming cost V 0 bases and J 4 bases, with 3 bases left between them. Germline-derived CDR1 and CDR2 are MNHEY and SVGAGI. This CDR3 has 13 residues. CDR3 nucleotides: TGTGCCAGCAGTTACTCGGGCACCGGGGAGCTGTTTTTT. Protein sequence: CASSYSGTGELFF.

The chain carries TRBV30 and TRBJ2-7; D gene ambiguous. Looked up from germline, CDR1 is GTSNPN and CDR2 is SVGIG (reference sequence). The CDR3 loop spans 15 amino acids. Trimming removed 2 bases from V and 5 bases from J, with 19 bases in between. The CDR3 spells CAWSPPNPLPDEQYF. The CDR3 DNA follows: TGTGCCTGGAGTCCCCCAAATCCTCTGCCGGACGAGCAGTACTTC. Filled out from reference TRBV30 and TRBJ2-7, the complete variable domain reads SQTIHQWPATLVQPVGSPLSLECTVEGTSNPNLYWYRQAAGRGLQLLFYSVGIGQISSEVPQNLSASRPQDRQFILSSKKLLLSDSGFYLCAWSPPNPLPDEQYFGPGTRLTVT.

The V and J genes are TRBV7-9 and TRBJ1-1; D is unclear. From germline, CDR1 is SEHNR and CDR2 FQNEAQ (reference sequence). Trimming left V 6 bases short and J 1 base short, with 15 bases between. The length of the CDR3 is 15 residues. The CDR3 bases are TGTGCCAGCAGACAGAGGAAGGGTGGGAACACTGAAGCTTTCTTT. Protein sequence: CASRQRKGGNTEAFF.

The J gene is TRBJ2-1, the V gene TRBV13; D is possibly TRBD1 or TRBD2 (6 bases each). The CDR3 has 15 residues. Per germline, CDR1 PRHDT and CDR2 FYEKMQ (reference sequence). With 5 bases removed from V and 4 bases from J, the gap between germline ends came to 15 bases. CDR3 sequence: CASSASGAPYNEQFF. The CDR3 DNA reads as TGTGCCAGCAGCGCATCGGGGGCACCGTACAATGAGCAGTTCTTC.

Comments on this clone: The same CDR3 can be traced to other DNA sequences in this sample. The chain is built from TRBV7-9 and TRBJ2-7; 7 positions match TRBD1. From germline, CDR1 is SEHNR and CDR2 FQNEAQ (reference sequence). The CDR3 sequence is 14 residues long. Trimming removed 1 base from V and 3 bases from J; junction bases left unmatched: 3. The CDR3 region is CASSLGQGVYEQYF. DNA for the CDR3: TGTGCCAGCAGCTTAGGACAGGGTGTCTACGAGCAGTACTTC.

The gene calls are TRBV10-2 and TRBJ2-1, with TRBD2 matching over 10 bases. V was pared by 7 bases and J by 7 bases, with 7 bases of the junction left unmatched. Germline V gives CDR1 WSHSY, CDR2 SAAADI. The CDR3 length is 14 residues. CDR3 nucleotide sequence: TGCGCCAGCAACCCGACTAGCGGGTGGAATGAGCAGTTCTTC. Translating it yields CASNPTSGWNEQFF.

The rearrangement joins TRBV27 to TRBJ1-2; possibly TRBD1 for D (5 bases). The germline V gene has CDR1 MNHEY and CDR2 SMNVEV (reference sequence). The V and J ends lost 6 bases and 4 bases respectively, with 9 bases between them. There are 12 residues in the CDR3. The CDR3 nucleotides are TGTGCCAGCAGGCAGGGTCCCTATGGCTACACCTTC. Translated: CASRQGPYGYTF.

V gene TRBV10-3 combines with J gene TRBJ2-3; D remains ambiguous. The ends were cut back, 3 bases at V and 4 bases at J, with 14 bases in the middle. This CDR3 is 15 amino acids long. From germline, CDR1 is ENHRY and CDR2 SYGVKD. The CDR3 DNA sequence: TGTGCCATCAGTGAAAATCGGCCATGGGCAGATACGCAGTATTTT. It encodes CAISENRPWADTQYF.

V gene TRBV27 combines with J gene TRBJ2-5, with TRBD2 identical over 11 bases. The CDR3 is 17 residues long. The germline gives CDR1 MNHEY, CDR2 SMNVEV (reference sequence). Unmatched junction bases numbered 8, after V lost 0 bases and J lost 5 bases. The CDR3 DNA sequence: TGTGCCAGCAGTTTATCGACCCTAGCGGGAGGAGAGGAGACCCAGTACTTC. This encodes CASSLSTLAGGEETQYF.

The J gene is TRBJ2-2, the V gene TRBV10-3; TRBD1 matches 9 bases. The CDR3 sequence is 18 residues long. After removal of 3 bases from V and 4 bases from J, the junction contained 12 bases not matched to a gene. Germline V gene data show CDR1 as ENHRY and CDR2 as SYGVKD. The CDR3 DNA reads TGTGCCATCAGTGATAGTGTGAACAGGGGGCAGGTCACCGGGGAGCTGTTTTTT. As protein: CAISDSVNRGQVTGELFF.

V usage is TRBV4-3 and J usage is TRBJ2-5; TRBD1 matches at 7 bases. Near its end, the DNA agrees better with TRBJ2-7, so the J call may be wrong. CDR3 size: 15 residues. Germline assignment: CDR1 LGHNA and CDR2 YSLEER. CDR3 bases: TGCGCCAGCAGCCAAGAAGGAGACAGGGTTTACGAGCAGTACTTC. The encoded protein is CASSQEGDRVYEQYF.

V and J are TRBV28 and TRBJ1-5; D possibly corresponds to TRBD1 (6 bases). The CDR3 has 18 residues. Germline V gene data show CDR1 as MDHEN and CDR2 as SYDVKM. The V and J ends lost 5 bases and 0 bases respectively, with 20 bases between them. The CDR3, as DNA: TGTGCCAGCAGTCACCTAGGGGGGGCTCGGTTTAGCAATCAGCCCCAGCATTTT. This encodes CASSHLGGARFSNQPQHF.

The gene calls are TRBV4-1 and TRBJ2-3, with a weak D call TRBD2 (7 bases). The germline V gene encodes CDR1 MGHRA and CDR2 YSYEKL. Trimming stripped 6 bases from V and 1 base from J, with 11 bases between. The CDR3 is 14 amino acids. The CDR3 region has the DNA TGCGCCAGCAGGAAGGGGGGGGGCACAGATACGCAGTATTTT. Its translation: CASRKGGGTDTQYF.

The J gene is TRBJ2-3, the V gene TRBV28; 8 bases align to TRBD1. Germline V CDR1 and CDR2: MDHEN, SYDVKM. After removal of 3 bases from V and 8 bases from J, the junction contained 10 bases not matched to a gene. The CDR3 contains 15 residues. The CDR3 DNA is TGTGCCAGCAGTTTTATGGCAGGGGGCATTGGTACGCAGTATTTT. This translates into CASSFMAGGIGTQYF. Using reference TRBV28 and TRBJ2-3 for the parts outside the CDR3, the full variable domain is DVKVTQSSRYLVKRTGEKVFLECVQDMDHENMFWYRQDPGLGLRLIYFSYDVKMKEKGDIPEGYSVSREKKERFSLILESASTNQTSMYLCASSFMAGGIGTQYFGPGTRLTVL.

The genes are TRBV27 and TRBJ1-5; D might be TRBD1 (6 bases). CDR3 length equals 14 residues. Between the trimmed V and J ends, which lost 4 bases and 8 bases, there was a span of 15 bases. The germline CDR1 and CDR2 sequences are MNHEY and SMNVEV (reference sequence). CDR3 sequence (DNA): TGTGCCAGCAGTTCCGGGGGCCTTTTGGAGCCCCAGCATTTT. Protein product: CASSSGGLLEPQHF.

The chain combines TRBV11-3 with TRBJ2-1, with a possible D match to TRBD1 (7 bases). Trimming removed 4 bases from V and 8 bases from J, with 12 bases in between. This CDR3 spans 13 amino acids. Germline V gene lookup returns CDR1 SGHNT and CDR2 YENEEA. The CDR3 DNA follows: TGTGCCAGCAGCTGGACAGGCGGGGATGAGCAGTTCTTC. Translated: CASSWTGGDEQFF.

V usage is TRBV6-5 and J usage is TRBJ1-2; no clear D. This CDR3 has 16 residues. Trimming removed 4 bases from V and 9 bases from J, with 24 bases in between. The germline V gene has CDR1 MNHEY and CDR2 SVGAGI. CDR3 amino acids: CASSFTSGPDSTSYTF. In DNA form, the CDR3 reads TGTGCCAGCAGTTTTACCTCTGGACCGGATTCCACTAGCTACACCTTC.